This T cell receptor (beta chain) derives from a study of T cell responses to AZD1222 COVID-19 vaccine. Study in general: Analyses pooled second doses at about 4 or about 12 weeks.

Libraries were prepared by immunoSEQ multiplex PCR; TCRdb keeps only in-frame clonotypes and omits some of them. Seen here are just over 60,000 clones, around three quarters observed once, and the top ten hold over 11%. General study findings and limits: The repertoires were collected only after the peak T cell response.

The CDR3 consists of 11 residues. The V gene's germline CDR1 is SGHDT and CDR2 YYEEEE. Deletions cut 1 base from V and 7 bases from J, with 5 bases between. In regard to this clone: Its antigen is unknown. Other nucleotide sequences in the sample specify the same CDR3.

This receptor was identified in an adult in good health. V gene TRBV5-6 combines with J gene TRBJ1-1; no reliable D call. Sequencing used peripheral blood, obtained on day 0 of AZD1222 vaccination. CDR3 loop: CASSLNSEAFF. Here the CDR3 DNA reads TGTGCCAGCAGCTTGAATAGTGAAGCTTTCTTT.